The rows below give T cell receptor beta chains drawn from one sample of a study of blood T cell repertoires in COVID-19. The repertoire was sequenced with immunoSEQ multiplex PCR; TCRdb's copy has only in-frame clones and lacks some. The table has more than 400,000 clones, roughly 85% seen once. Sequenced material: peripheral blood. The receptors derive from a human donor in a cohort sampled during active COVID-19. Each CDR3 is given with its conserved first and last residue.

j_call v_call cdr3_aa
TRBJ1-2 TRBV19 CASSIMQGARGYTF
TRBJ2-7 TRBV28 CASSLPGQGVYEQYF
TRBJ2-3 TRBV19 CASSGVRRQGGTDTQYF
TRBJ2-7 TRBV23-1 CASSPILSGKSYEQYF
TRBJ2-7 TRBV2 CASTGTSGRTLYEQYF
TRBJ2-5 TRBV2 CASSVTGGAQETQYF
TRBJ1-1 TRBV19 CASSIWGLGTGKFTEAFF
TRBJ2-1 TRBV11-2 CASSSSGRRNEQFF
TRBJ1-3 TRBV4-1 CASSQEGGGGDGLGNTIYF
TRBJ2-3 TRBV10-3 CAISATGGGQDTQYF
TRBJ2-5 TRBV10-3 CAISEPTSGRALETQYF
TRBJ2-3 TRBV28 CASSLSSGGTDTQYF
TRBJ1-4 TRBV6-1 CASSEFAPRGLTNEKLFF
TRBJ1-2 TRBV6-5 CASSYSRGANYGYTF
TRBJ2-7 TRBV9 CASSVDVSYEQYF
TRBJ2-7 TRBV5-4 CASSLWSGSSYEQYF
TRBJ2-1 TRBV7-9 CASLLAGSNEQFF
TRBJ1-2 TRBV4-2 CASSQEIRGNYGYTF
TRBJ1-1 TRBV19 CASQPPGQPTNTEAFF
TRBJ2-1 TRBV19 CASSIQGEYNEQFF
TRBJ2-2 TRBV9 CASSAPKQGGWAGELFF
TRBJ2-1 TRBV2 CASYLAGELSSYNEQFF
TRBJ1-2 TRBV20-1 CSASSGGVYGYTF
TRBJ1-2 TRBV5-1 CASSLEAYSTYGYTF
TRBJ2-5 TRBV6-2/TRBV6-3 CASSYPGGMSGQETQYF
TRBJ1-1 TRBV7-9 CASSSQKDRGNTEAFF
TRBJ2-6 TRBV6-5 CASRGEHSGANVLTF
TRBJ1-2 TRBV5-4 CASSGTTYGYTF
TRBJ2-7 TRBV9 CASSFEAGGYEQYF
TRBJ2-2 TRBV27 CASSSAGDTGELFF
TRBJ1-2 TRBV29-1 CSADRESSYGYTF
TRBJ2-1 TRBV18 CASSPLAGKAYNEQFF
TRBJ2-7 TRBV6-5 CASSYGTGVYEQYF
TRBJ1-2 TRBV6-6 CATNRAGGYTF